In its sample, the clone carrying this T cell receptor beta chain was seen a few times. Its antigen is not known. A second PCR, run for about 6 to 12 cycles, used a sample-barcoded 5' primer plus a J-beta primer mix. MiXCR, run by TCRdb on the 5' RACE reads, gives a single entry per CDR3 protein. The table records around 2 million distinct CDR3 sequences, about two fifths of them present only once. Germline trimming cut 5 bases from V and 0 bases from J; bases unmatched to any gene: 9. The CDR3 runs to 16 residues. The germline gives CDR1 SGDLS, CDR2 YYNGEE. This specimen comes from a study of blood T cells in healthy people across ages. Study-level findings and limits: The authors considered diversity estimates from one million T cells to be underestimates.

The TCR originated in a human donor in good health. Specimen: blood. The rearrangement links TRBV9 to TRBJ2-7, with 9 bases aligning to TRBD2. The CDR3 loop reads CASSPSRGGSSYEQYF. CDR3 nucleotide sequence: TGTGCCAGCAGTCCCTCGCGGGGGGGGAGCTCCTACGAGCAGTACTTC. Together with reference TRBV9 and TRBJ2-7, the CDR3 gives the full variable domain: DSGVTQTPKHLITATGQRVTLRCSPRSGDLSVYWYQQSLDQGLQFLIQYYNGEERAKGNILERFSAQQFPDLHSELNLSSLELGDSALYFCASSPSRGGSSYEQYFGPGTRLTVT.